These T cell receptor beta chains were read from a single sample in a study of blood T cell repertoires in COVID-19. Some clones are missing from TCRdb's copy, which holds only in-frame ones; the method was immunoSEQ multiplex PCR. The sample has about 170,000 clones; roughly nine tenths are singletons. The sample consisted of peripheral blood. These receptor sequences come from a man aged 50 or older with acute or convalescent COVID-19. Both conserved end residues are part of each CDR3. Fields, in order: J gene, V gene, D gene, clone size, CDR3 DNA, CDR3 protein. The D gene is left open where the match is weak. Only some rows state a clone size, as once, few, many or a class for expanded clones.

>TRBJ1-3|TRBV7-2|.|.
TGTGCCAGCAGCTTAGGCTCCCCGAGCTCTGGAAACACCATATATTTT
CASSLGSPSSGNTIYF
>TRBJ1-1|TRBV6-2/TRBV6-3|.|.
TGTGCCAGCAGTACACGACAGTACCTGAACACTGAAGCTTTCTTT
CASSTRQYLNTEAFF
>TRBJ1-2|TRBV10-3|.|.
TGTGCCATCAGTGATCCTCGAGGGACAAACTATGGCTACACCTTC
CAISDPRGTNYGYTF
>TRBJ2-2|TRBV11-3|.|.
TGTGCCAGCAGCTCGGACAGCGTGGGTGGGCTGTTTTTT
CASSSDSVGGLFF
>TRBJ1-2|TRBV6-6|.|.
TGTGCCAGCAGTTACGGGACTTGGAATGGCTACACCTTC
CASSYGTWNGYTF
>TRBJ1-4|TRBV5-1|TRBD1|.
TGCGCCAGCAGCTGGGGACAGGGTTTTAATGAAAAACTGTTTTTT
CASSWGQGFNEKLFF
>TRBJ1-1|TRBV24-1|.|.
TGTGCCACCAGTGAAAACAGGGTGAACACTGAAGCTTTCTTT
CATSENRVNTEAFF
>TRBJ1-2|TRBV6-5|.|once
TGTGCCAGCCGGGACATTGGGGGCTACACCTTC
CASRDIGGYTF
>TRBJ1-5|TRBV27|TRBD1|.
TGTGCCAGCAGTTCCAGACAGGGGGCCTTCATTAATCAGCCCCAGCATTTT
CASSSRQGAFINQPQHF
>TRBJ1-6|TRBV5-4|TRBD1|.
TGTGCCAGCAGCCGGGACAGGGCGAATTCACCCCTCCACTTT
CASSRDRANSPLHF
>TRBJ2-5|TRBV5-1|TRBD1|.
TGCGCCAGCAGCTCATCGACAGGGACGGAGACCCAGTACTTC
CASSSSTGTETQYF
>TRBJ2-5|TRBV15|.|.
TGTGCCACCAGCAGAGATCTAGTCGGAGGAGAGACCCAGTACTTC
CATSRDLVGGETQYF
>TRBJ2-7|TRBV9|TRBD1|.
TGTGCCAGCAGCACCGGGACAGAGAACTACGAGCAGTACTTC
CASSTGTENYEQYF
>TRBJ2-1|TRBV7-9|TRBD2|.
TGTGCCAGCAGCCCACTGGGACTAGTTTGGGACAATGAGCAGTTCTTC
CASSPLGLVWDNEQFF
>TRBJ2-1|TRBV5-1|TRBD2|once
TGCGCCAGCAGCTCACCCCGGGGGAGCGGGAGTAGGCATGAGCAGTTCTTC
CASSSPRGSGSRHEQFF
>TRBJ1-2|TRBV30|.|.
TGTGCCTGGACCACTGACAGGCGCCGTGGAAATGGCTACACCTTC
CAWTTDRRRGNGYTF
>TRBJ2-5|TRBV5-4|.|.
TGTGCCAGCAGCTTGGACAAGGGGGAGACCCAGTACTTC
CASSLDKGETQYF
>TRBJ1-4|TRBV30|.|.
TGTGCCTGGAGTCCGCGTACAGGGGAAAAACTGTTTTTT
CAWSPRTGEKLFF
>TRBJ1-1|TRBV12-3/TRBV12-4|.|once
TGTGCCAGCAGGAGGGGGTCGAACACTGAAGCTTTCTTT
CASRRGSNTEAFF
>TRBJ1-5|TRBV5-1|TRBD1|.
TGCGCCAGCAGCCTCGGGACAGCGGAGAATCAGCCCCAGCATTTT
CASSLGTAENQPQHF